The text below deals with one TCR beta chain. In the original processing: Reference gene primer amplification gave estimated nucleated cell counts. The method was immunoSEQ multiplex PCR; TCRdb's version includes in-frame clones alone and lacks a portion of them. For V, J and clone size, that table is used; D and trimming come from the DNA. The data show about 150,000 clones, under 95% seen once. These data originate in a study of blood T cell repertoires in COVID-19. Study-wide background: The samples span acute and convalescent COVID-19 from the United States, Italy and Spain. The analysed material was cDNA or gDNA that came from T cells, B-cell-depleted T cells, or PBMCs.

The CDR3 loop spans 17 amino acids. Trimming removed 0 bases from V and 4 bases from J; junction bases left unmatched: 12. Germline lookup yields CDR1 SGHDT and CDR2 YYEEEE. Seattle enrolled patients during active infection and tracked them longitudinally. The sequenced sample consisted of peripheral blood. The origin of this receptor is a man aged 18 to 30 with COVID-19, enrolled during active disease. The V gene is TRBV5-6, the J gene TRBJ1-2; 7 positions match TRBD1. The CDR3 protein is CASSLGLRLDRVYGYTF. In nucleotides, the CDR3 is TGTGCCAGCAGCTTGGGTCTTAGACTCGACAGGGTCTATGGCTACACCTTC.